One sample yielded the 8 T cell receptor beta chains listed below, sequenced in a study of cytomegalovirus exposure and HLA in healthy donors. The study ran its PCR with 60 Vbeta and 13 Jbeta primers. Produced via immunoSEQ multiplex PCR; TCRdb's table is partial and in-frame only. This table lists 180,000 or so clones. The sample was PBMCs. The origin of the receptors is a young woman in good health and CMV-seropositive.

V usage is TRBV25-1 and J usage is TRBJ2-5, with D possibly being TRBD2 (6 bases). V shed 4 bases and J shed 2 bases, with 14 bases lying between them. This CDR3 spans 15 amino acids. CDR1 MGHDK and CDR2 SYGVNS come from the germline V gene. The CDR3 protein is CASSAEGGPQETQYF. CDR3 DNA sequence: TGTGCCAGCAGTGCCGAGGGAGGCCCACAAGAGACCCAGTACTTC. Together with reference TRBV25-1 and TRBJ2-5, the CDR3 gives the full variable domain: EADIYQTPRYLVIGTGKKITLECSQTMGHDKMYWYQQDPGMELHLIHYSYGVNSTEKGDLSSESTVSRIRTEHFPLTLESARPSHTSQYLCASSAEGGPQETQYFGPGTRLLVL.

The chain has TRBV7-9 and TRBJ1-2; D gene uncertain. Germline V gene lookup returns CDR1 SEHNR and CDR2 FQNEAQ (reference sequence). With 5 bases removed from V and 5 bases from J, the gap between germline ends came to 15 bases. The CDR3 is 14 residues long. The chain's CDR3 is CASSATEVTYGYTF. CDR3 nucleotides: TGTGCCAGCAGCGCGACCGAGGTCACTTATGGCTACACCTTC.

Remarks on this clone: The same CDR3 also results from other DNA sequences found in this sample. The chain employs TRBV6-1 and TRBJ2-7; TRBD1 matches 9 bases. The CDR3 spans 13 residues. Germline V CDR1 and CDR2: MNHNS, SASEGT. The J segment lost 3 bases and the V segment lost 11 bases, leaving 8 bases of the junction unmatched. The CDR3 DNA reads TGTGCCGGCCGGGGACAGGGATTCTACGAGCAGTACTTC. Residues: CAGRGQGFYEQYF.

The chain employs TRBV30 and TRBJ2-7; D is unresolved. From germline, CDR1 is GTSNPN and CDR2 SVGIG (reference sequence). This CDR3 comprises 14 residues. The V end was cut by 4 bases, the J end by 5 bases, with 18 bases between. CDR3 region: CAWTPSLGIHEQYF. DNA of the CDR3: TGTGCCTGGACTCCTAGTCTCGGTATCCACGAGCAGTACTTC. The full variable domain, completed using reference TRBV30 and TRBJ2-7, is SQTIHQWPATLVQPVGSPLSLECTVEGTSNPNLYWYRQAAGRGLQLLFYSVGIGQISSEVPQNLSASRPQDRQFILSSKKLLLSDSGFYLCAWTPSLGIHEQYFGPGTRLTVT.

The gene calls are TRBV6-1 and TRBJ1-2, with D possibly TRBD1 on 5 matching bases. Germline-derived CDR1 and CDR2 are MNHNS and SASEGT. There are 17 residues in the CDR3. The germline V and J ends were trimmed by 3 bases and 0 bases, with 17 bases remaining between them. For the CDR3, the DNA is TGTGCCAGCAGTGACCCGTTTGGCAGGGTGGCTAACTATGGCTACACCTTC. This encodes CASSDPFGRVANYGYTF.

Written as DNA, the CDR3 is TGTGCCAGCAGTGTATCTAGTAATGAGCAGTTCTTC. It specifies CASSVSSNEQFF. The chain carries TRBV2 and TRBJ2-1; D remains unclear. The CDR3 is 12 amino acids. V was shortened by 4 bases and J by 7 bases, with 8 bases between the two germline ends. Germline CDR1 and CDR2: SNHLY and FYNNEI. The full variable domain, with the rest looked up from reference TRBV2 and TRBJ2-1, is EPEVTQTPSHQVTQMGQEVILRCVPISNHLYFYWYRQILGQKVEFLVSFYNNEISEKSEIFDDQFSVERPDGSNFTLKIRSTKLEDSAMYFCASSVSSNEQFFGPGTRLTVL.

J is TRBJ2-5 and V is TRBV5-6, with a possible D match to TRBD1 (6 bases). Deletions cut 7 bases from V and 4 bases from J, with 23 bases between. The length of the CDR3 is 16 residues. From germline, CDR1 is SGHDT and CDR2 YYEEEE. The DNA of the CDR3 is TGTGCCAGCGGGCTGGGGTCCTACAGGGTTAGAGAGACCCAGTACTTC. Protein product: CASGLGSYRVRETQYF.

For the CDR3, the DNA is TGTGCCAGCAGCTCCATGGACAGGGACACTGAAGCTTTCTTT. Translated: CASSSMDRDTEAFF. The genes are TRBV13 and TRBJ1-1; 8 bases match TRBD1. Germline values: CDR1 PRHDT, CDR2 FYEKMQ (reference sequence). The CDR3 is made up of 14 amino acids. The junction had 4 bases not matched to a gene; V was cut back by 4 bases and J by 3 bases.